Listed below are T cell receptor beta chains from one sample, sequenced in a study of T cells expressing NK-cell markers. TCRdb processed the 5' RACE reads again and assigns one entry to each CDR3 protein, with no DNA. The sample has around 470,000 distinct CDR3 sequences. Sequencing was done on a sample of blood T cells: a sorted CD56 or NKG2C T cell subset, CD4+ or CD8+ T cells, or bulk PBMC T cells (not recorded which). The source is a woman aged 45 to 65 in good health. Both conserved end residues are part of each CDR3.

V: TRBV11-1; J: TRBJ2-1; CDR3: CASSLYVGGGTSGTHQFF
V: TRBV5-6; J: TRBJ2-7; CDR3: CASSLWGLGYEQYF
V: TRBV27; J: TRBJ1-2; CDR3: CASSLRGHYGYTF
V: TRBV18; J: TRBJ2-5; CDR3: CASSPQLAGVVPQETQYF
V: TRBV10-1; J: TRBJ2-2; CDR3: CASGDGLRAGELFF
V: TRBV27; J: TRBJ2-3; CDR3: CASSLEHLMVQYF
V: TRBV7-9; J: TRBJ2-3; CDR3: CASSSLYQDRLRRTDTQYF
V: TRBV11-3; J: TRBJ2-1; CDR3: CASSLEDYRDEQFF
V: TRBV12-3/TRBV12-4; J: TRBJ1-2; CDR3: CASSGPGFNCYTF
V: TRBV30; J: TRBJ1-2; CDR3: CAWSPTVNYGYTF
V: TRBV24-1; J: TRBJ2-6; CDR3: CATSDSDRAYGANVLTF
V: TRBV5-6; J: TRBJ1-5; CDR3: CASSLGGESQHF
V: TRBV6-5; J: TRBJ2-1; CDR3: CASKSAGVTYNEQFF
V: TRBV14; J: TRBJ1-6; CDR3: CASSQVQGAFSPLHF
V: TRBV6-4; J: TRBJ2-2; CDR3: CASSDSSSGRLHTGELFF
V: TRBV10-2; J: TRBJ1-5; CDR3: CASSSPQQPQHF
V: TRBV27; J: TRBJ1-6; CDR3: CASSFRQHNSPLHF
V: TRBV20-1; J: TRBJ1-5; CDR3: CSASASDRAGNQPQHF
V: TRBV2; J: TRBJ2-1; CDR3: CASSRLAGVDEQFF
V: TRBV7-9; J: TRBJ1-2; CDR3: CAGQTGAQSGYTF
V: TRBV15; J: TRBJ2-3; CDR3: CATSREAVGTDTQYF
V: TRBV11-3; J: TRBJ1-1; CDR3: CASSRSKGPREGTEAFF
V: TRBV12-5; J: TRBJ1-2; CDR3: CASGLATGVNYGYTF
V: TRBV30; J: TRBJ2-1; CDR3: CAWSVPGGEQFF
V: TRBV27; J: TRBJ2-1; CDR3: CASRGQGAIFGVNEQFF
V: TRBV18; J: TRBJ2-5; CDR3: CASSPASSRPQETQYF
V: TRBV6-1; J: TRBJ2-1; CDR3: CASSEFSEGPLYNEQFF
V: TRBV11-2; J: TRBJ1-2; CDR3: CASSYGQGTSYTF
V: TRBV25-1; J: TRBJ1-5; CDR3: CASSRTGSSQPQHF
V: TRBV29-1; J: TRBJ2-2; CDR3: CSGQTGTFSTGELFF
V: TRBV27; J: TRBJ2-1; CDR3: CASSRVKNEQFF
V: TRBV27; J: TRBJ2-7; CDR3: CAPAGQGGYEQYF
V: TRBV7-2; J: TRBJ2-1; CDR3: CASSSDRANNEQFF
V: TRBV6-1; J: TRBJ1-4; CDR3: CASSWGTREKLFF
V: TRBV2; J: TRBJ2-2; CDR3: CASRTAGFSGELFF
V: TRBV10-3; J: TRBJ2-3; CDR3: CAISDGGRGPDTQYF
V: TRBV3-1; J: TRBJ1-2; CDR3: CASSPGIALYGYTF
V: TRBV2; J: TRBJ2-6; CDR3: CASSDSLPGLSGANVLTF
V: TRBV28; J: TRBJ2-1; CDR3: CASRTSGNDEQFF
V: TRBV5-1; J: TRBJ2-1; CDR3: CASSQVGRTPSDEQFF
V: TRBV4-1; J: TRBJ1-4; CDR3: CASSQGESTNEKLFF
V: TRBV7-8; J: TRBJ2-7; CDR3: CASSLRDRGLPEQYF
V: TRBV29-1; J: TRBJ2-7; CDR3: CSATGASYEQYF
V: TRBV20-1; J: TRBJ2-5; CDR3: CSARGTGRGETQYF
V: TRBV12-3/TRBV12-4; J: TRBJ2-2; CDR3: CASSPRAGEITGELFF
V: TRBV9; J: TRBJ1-2; CDR3: CASNTDGNYGYTF
V: TRBV7-9; J: TRBJ1-3; CDR3: CASTPSGGFDTIYF
V: TRBV20-1; J: TRBJ2-1; CDR3: CSAPGQTYNEQFF
V: TRBV30; J: TRBJ1-6; CDR3: CAWGGLGNSPLHF
V: TRBV7-9; J: TRBJ1-1; CDR3: CASSFEMNTEAFF